The 30 T cell receptor beta chains below all came from one sample that was sequenced in a study of PD-1 blockade in classical Hodgkin lymphoma. The method was immunoSEQ multiplex PCR; TCRdb's version includes in-frame clones alone and lacks a portion of them. The table has about 2,000 clones, approximately 80% seen once. Time point noted: cycle 4 day 1 (C4D1), after five to seven weeks of nivolumab. Relapses following autologous stem cell transplantation were seen in all patients, with brentuximab vedotin exposure varying. Magnetic negative selection of thawed PBMCs was the method by which CD4+ T cells were purified. This specimen was CD4+ T cells from blood, taken before the fourth cycle of nivolumab. All receptors derive from a human donor with classical Hodgkin lymphoma.

The rearrangement uses TRBV13 and TRBJ2-5; the D is unclear. V shed 4 bases and J shed 5 bases, with 11 bases lying between them. Germline V lookup: CDR1 PRHDT, CDR2 FYEKMQ (reference sequence). The CDR3 has 13 amino acids. The CDR3 spells CASSSAEKETQYF. CDR3 coding DNA: TGTGCCAGCAGCTCCGCTGAAAAGGAGACCCAGTACTTC.

In its sample, this clone was seen once. V usage is TRBV18 and J usage is TRBJ2-2; 8 bases align to TRBD1. The V and J ends lost 3 bases and 5 bases, in that order; junction bases with no gene match: 2. Germline V CDR1 and CDR2: KGHSH, LQKENI. This CDR3 is built from 14 residues. The CDR3 region has the DNA TGTGCCAGCTCACCGTACAGGGGGACCGGGGAGCTGTTTTTT. This codes for CASSPYRGTGELFF.

This clone came up once. This rearrangement joins TRBV2 to TRBJ2-1, with no clear D. Germline V gene data show CDR1 as SNHLY and CDR2 as FYNNEI. The CDR3 has 19 amino acids. V was pared by 1 base and J by 0 bases, with 19 bases between. The chain's CDR3 is CASSEGGATTTGSYNEQFF. As DNA, the CDR3 is TGTGCCAGCAGTGAAGGAGGTGCTACTACCACGGGCTCCTACAATGAGCAGTTCTTC.

The rearrangement links TRBV11-1 to TRBJ2-1; either TRBD1 or TRBD2 may fit D (7 bases each). The CDR3 covers 15 residues. Between the trimmed V and J ends, which lost 0 bases and 4 bases, there was a span of 10 bases. The germline V gene has CDR1 SGHAT and CDR2 FQDESV (reference sequence). The CDR3 nucleotides are TGTGCCAGCAGCTTAGCCAGGGGGGGTTACAATGAGCAGTTCTTC. Protein: CASSLARGGYNEQFF.

In its sample, this clone was seen once. CDR3 in DNA: TGTGCCAGCAGCTTAGATGGCTCATTTGGGGGAAATCAGCCCCAGCATTTT. Its translation is CASSLDGSFGGNQPQHF. The V call is TRBV11-1, the J call TRBJ1-5; D is possibly TRBD1 (5 bases). This CDR3 spans 17 amino acids. Germline loops: CDR1 SGHAT, CDR2 FQDESV (reference sequence). Trimming took 1 base from V and 4 from J, leaving 17 bases between them.

V is TRBV30 and J is TRBJ1-6; 7 nucleotides line up with TRBD1. V was pared by 1 base and J by 9 bases, with 9 bases of the junction left unmatched. The CDR3 is 15 amino acids. The V gene's germline CDR1 is GTSNPN and CDR2 SVGIG (reference sequence). The DNA for the CDR3 is TGTGCCTGGAGTGATATCGGACAGGATCTTTCACCCCTCCACTTT. Amino acids: CAWSDIGQDLSPLHF.

The V and J genes are TRBV7-2 and TRBJ2-3; D ambiguous. Germline loops: CDR1 SGHTA, CDR2 FQGNSA. Deletions cut 4 bases from V and 0 bases from J, with 14 bases between. This CDR3 has 16 residues. CDR3: CASSSSRYLSTDTQYF. For the CDR3, the DNA is TGTGCCAGCAGCTCTTCCCGTTACCTTAGCACAGATACGCAGTATTTT.

The CDR3 region has the DNA TGTGCCAGCAGTTACCCAGGGGGCCAAACTGAAGCTTTCTTT. It encodes CASSYPGGQTEAFF. V usage is TRBV6-5 and J usage is TRBJ1-1, with 8 bases identical to TRBD1. Germline assignment: CDR1 MNHEY and CDR2 SVGAGI. The CDR3 has 14 residues. V dropped 2 bases and J dropped 5; count of bases not matched to a gene: 4.

This clone was counted only a few times. The chain employs TRBV27 and TRBJ1-3; a weak D match, TRBD1 (6 bases). The CDR3 is 14 residues long. Trimming shortened V by 5 bases and J by 2 bases, and 10 bases separated the two germline ends. Germline V gene lookup returns CDR1 MNHEY and CDR2 SMNVEV (reference sequence). DNA of the CDR3: TGTGCCAGCAGTGCCCGGGGGCCTGGAAACACCATATATTTT. Residues: CASSARGPGNTIYF.

V and J are TRBV7-9 and TRBJ2-5, with D possibly called TRBD1 or TRBD2 (5 bases each). Germline V gene sequence: CDR1 SEHNR, CDR2 FQNEAQ (reference sequence). The CDR3 consists of 11 residues. Trimming took 9 bases from V and 12 from J, leaving 17 bases between them. In DNA form, the CDR3 reads TGTGCCAGTACAAACCGGGACGACAAGTACTTC. Amino acids: CASTNRDDKYF. Full variable domain (missing parts from reference TRBV7-9 and TRBJ2-5): DTGVSQNPRHKITKRGQNVTFRCDPISEHNRLYWYRQTLGQGPEFLTYFQNEAQLEKSRLLSDRFSAERPKGSFSTLEIQRTEQGDSAMYLCASTNRDDKYFGPGTRLLVL.

Worth noting for this clone: At one of its ends the junction is not consistent with the germline gene, which may arise from a read error. The chain employs TRBV7-2 and TRBJ2-7; perhaps TRBD2 as D (7 bases). This CDR3 contains 15 residues. CDR1 is SGHTA and CDR2 is FQGNSA in the germline V gene. CDR3 amino acids: CVSSLVGGPSYEQYF. The CDR3 nucleotides read TGTGTCAGCAGCTTAGTCGGGGGGCCCTCCTACGAGCAGTACTTC. Full variable domain (missing parts from reference TRBV7-2 and TRBJ2-7): GAGVSQSPSNKVTEKGKDVELRCDPISGHTALYWYRQSLGQGLEFLIYFQGNSAPDKSGLPSDRFSAERTGGSVSTLTIQRTQQEDSAVYLCVSSLVGGPSYEQYFGPGTRLTVT.

CDR3 residues: CASSHRDRVNSPLHF. The CDR3 nucleotides are TGTGCCAGCAGCCACCGGGACAGGGTTAATTCACCCCTCCACTTT. J is TRBJ1-6 and V is TRBV11-2; 9 nucleotides align to TRBD1. The CDR3 runs 15 residues. Germline V gene sequence: CDR1 SGHAT, CDR2 FQNNGV. V lost 5 bases, J lost 6 bases, and 5 bases stayed unmatched.

This chain joins TRBV9 and TRBJ1-1; 10 positions agree with TRBD1. With 2 bases clipped from V and 5 bases from J, the junction kept 6 bases outside the gene matches. The CDR3 consists of 15 residues. Germline CDR1 SGDLS, CDR2 YYNGEE. CDR3: CASSVGGQGVTEAFF. CDR3 DNA sequence: TGTGCCAGCAGCGTGGGAGGACAGGGGGTGACTGAAGCTTTCTTT.

This chain connects TRBV11-2 to TRBJ1-6; no firm D call. The germline CDR1 and CDR2 sequences are SGHAT and FQNNGV. The CDR3 has 13 residues. V lost 5 bases and J lost 6, with 8 bases in between. The CDR3 reads CASSGEGNSPLHF. The CDR3 coding sequence is TGTGCCAGCAGCGGGGAGGGTAATTCACCCCTCCACTTT.

V is TRBV6-1 and J is TRBJ1-1; 10 bases line up with TRBD1. Germline loops: CDR1 MNHNS, CDR2 SASEGT. The trim removed 5 bases at V and 10 bases at J, leaving 7 bases unmatched. The CDR3 contains 13 residues. CDR3 coding DNA: TGTGCCAGCAGTAACCGACAGGGGGCGACAGCTTTCTTT. This translates into CASSNRQGATAFF.

This chain uses TRBV7-9 with TRBJ2-5; D may match TRBD1 or TRBD2 (5 bases each). V was pared by 9 bases and J by 12 bases, with 17 bases between. CDR3 length: 11 amino acids. The germline CDR1 and CDR2 sequences are SEHNR and FQNEAQ (reference sequence). The CDR3 here is CASTDRDDKYF. The CDR3 region has the DNA TGTGCCAGTACAGACCGGGACGACAAGTACTTC.

The V and J genes are TRBV28 and TRBJ2-3; maybe TRBD1 (6 bases). CDR3 size: 14 residues. Germline assignment: CDR1 MDHEN and CDR2 SYDVKM. V lost 5 bases and J lost 3, with 12 bases in between. The CDR3 region is CASSPRTETDTQYF. The CDR3 nucleotides are TGTGCCAGCAGTCCTCGGACAGAAACAGATACGCAGTATTTT.

The V gene is TRBV5-1, the J gene TRBJ2-7, with a possible D match to TRBD1 (5 bases). Trimming removed 1 base at V and 3 bases at J, with 17 bases between. Per germline, CDR1 SGHRS and CDR2 YFSETQ. This CDR3 spans 16 amino acids. CDR3 bases: TGCGCCAGCAGCTTGAAGGGGTCCTCTTCTTTCTACGAGCAGTACTTC. It encodes CASSLKGSSSFYEQYF.

This chain joins TRBV7-4 and TRBJ1-3, with D unclear. Germline CDR1 and CDR2: SGHVT and SQSDAQ. V lost 1 base to trimming and J lost 0 bases, with 4 bases between them. CDR3 length: 14 residues. The CDR3 DNA follows: TGTGCCAGCAGCTTAGATAGCTCTGGAAACACCATATATTTT. Its translation: CASSLDSSGNTIYF.

This clone was counted once. The V and J genes are TRBV6-5 and TRBJ1-5, with 7 bases identical to TRBD1. The germline V gene encodes CDR1 MNHEY and CDR2 SVGAGI. With V trimmed by 4 bases and J by 5 bases, 8 bases remained unmatched. CDR3 length: 15 amino acids. The CDR3 DNA is TGTGCCAGCAGTTTGTCAGGGGGTGCGGATCAGCCCCAGCATTTT. Protein sequence: CASSLSGGADQPQHF.

This rearrangement joins TRBV7-3 to TRBJ2-6; either TRBD1 or TRBD2 may fit D (5 bases each). The ends were cut back, 5 bases at V and 0 bases at J, with 23 bases in the middle. The CDR3 runs to 20 residues. Germline-derived CDR1 and CDR2 are SGHTA and FQGTGA. CDR3: CASSPFGRTGTNSGANVLTF. In DNA form, the CDR3 reads TGTGCCAGCAGCCCATTTGGGCGAACCGGGACCAACTCTGGGGCCAACGTCCTGACTTTC.

V and J are TRBV12-2 and TRBJ2-1. TRBV12-2 is listed as a pseudogene. CDR3 length: 15 residues. The CDR3 DNA is TGTGCAAGTCGCTCCAAGTCCTTACCCTACAATGAGCAGTTCTTC. Protein sequence: CASRSKSLPYNEQFF.

The gene calls are TRBV11-2 and TRBJ2-5; the match to TRBD1 covers 7 bases. Per the germline V gene, CDR1 is SGHAT and CDR2 is FQNNGV. This CDR3 contains 18 residues. V was pared by 6 bases and J by 2 bases, with 18 bases of the junction left unmatched. The chain's CDR3 is CASRPLQGNRVTQETQYF. The CDR3 region has the DNA TGTGCCAGCAGGCCACTACAGGGGAATCGGGTTACGCAAGAGACCCAGTACTTC.

The chain uses TRBV4-1 and TRBJ1-1; D gene ambiguous. The CDR3 contains 19 residues. Deletions cut 3 bases from V and 2 bases from J, with 25 bases between. Germline CDR1 and CDR2: MGHRA and YSYEKL. The CDR3 sequence: CASSHSSLQASRGNTEAFF. The CDR3 DNA sequence: TGCGCCAGCAGCCATTCTAGCCTGCAGGCCAGCCGGGGTAACACTGAAGCTTTCTTT.

This sequence joins TRBV11-2 and TRBJ2-7; TRBD2 is a possible D gene (7 bases). Germline lookup yields CDR1 SGHAT and CDR2 FQNNGV. This CDR3 spans 15 amino acids. V lost 1 base and J 0 bases, leaving 10 bases between the germline ends. The CDR3 DNA follows: TGTGCCAGCAGCTTAGTCGGGGGGCCCTCCTACGAGCAGTACTTC. It codes for CASSLVGGPSYEQYF.

The rearrangement joins TRBV18 to TRBJ2-7; D is uncertain. The CDR3 contains 13 residues. CDR1 is KGHSH, CDR2 LQKENI, per germline. V dropped 0 bases and J dropped 0 bases, with 3 bases sitting between them. The CDR3 bases are TGTGCCAGCTCACCACCAAGCTCCTACGAGCAGTACTTC. Translation gives CASSPPSSYEQYF. The full variable domain, its missing parts supplied by reference TRBV18 and TRBJ2-7, is NAGVMQNPRHLVRRRGQEARLRCSPMKGHSHVYWYRQLPEEGLKFMVYLQKENIIDESGMPKERFSAEFPKEGPSILRIQQVVRGDSAAYFCASSPPSSYEQYFGPGTRLTVT.

V usage is TRBV7-9 and J usage is TRBJ2-7; maybe TRBD2 (7 bases). CDR1 and CDR2 from the germline V gene are SEHNR and FQNEAQ (reference sequence). The V end lost 1 base, the J end lost 0 bases, and 10 bases lay between the germline ends. The CDR3 totals 15 residues. The CDR3 DNA sequence: TGTGCCAGCAGCTTAGTCGGGGGGCCCTCCTACGAGCAGTACTTC. It translates to CASSLVGGPSYEQYF.

Turning to this clone: The junction does not match germline at one end; this may be a read error. The V gene is TRBV11-3, the J gene TRBJ2-7; a weak D match, TRBD2 (7 bases). CDR1 and CDR2 from the germline V gene are SGHNT and YENEEA. The CDR3 contains 15 residues. The CDR3 spells CASSLVGGPSYGQYF. CDR3 DNA: TGTGCCAGCAGCTTAGTCGGGGGGCCCTCCTACGGGCAGTACTTC.

The chain combines TRBV5-4 with TRBJ2-4, with 15 bases aligning to TRBD2. Trimming at V came to 4 bases and at J to 0 bases, leaving 5 bases not matched to a gene. From germline, CDR1 is SGHNT and CDR2 YYREEE (reference sequence). This CDR3 spans 18 amino acids. CDR3 protein: CASSPGLAGGLAKNIQYF. Here the CDR3 DNA reads TGTGCCAGCAGCCCCGGACTAGCGGGGGGGCTAGCCAAAAACATTCAGTACTTC.

In the case of this clone: The junction differs from germline at one of its ends, possibly a read error. The chain employs TRBV7-3 and TRBJ2-3, with TRBD2 as a possible D gene (6 bases). The CDR3 length is 15 residues. CDR1 and CDR2 (germline): SGHTA, FQGTGA. The CDR3 here is CASSLGQGGTDTQYF. The CDR3 DNA is TGTGCCAGCAGCTTGGGGCAGGGAGGCACCGATACGCAGTATTTT.